These T cell receptor beta chains were read from a single sample in a study of vaccination and CD4 T cells after COVID-19. TCRdb recomputed calls from the PCR reads with MiXCR, one row per CDR3 protein. In the table there are fewer than 20,000 distinct CDR3 sequences, around two thirds of which are singletons. Sequencing used CD4+ T cells from blood, obtained after SARS-CoV-2 vaccination. The receptors were gathered from a human donor who had recovered from COVID-19. Both conserved end residues are part of each CDR3. Each record gives: D gene, V gene, CDR3 length, clone size, J gene, CDR3 protein, CDR3 DNA. A D gene is named only where the DNA matches it firmly. Only part of the rows carry a size: once, few, many, or a class if the clone is expanded.

d_call: TRBD1
v_call: TRBV5-1
cdr3_length: 13
clone_size: .
j_call: TRBJ2-3
cdr3_aa: CASRLQGADTQYF
cdr3_nt: TGCGCCAGCAGATTACAGGGGGCAGATACGCAGTATTTT

d_call: TRBD2
v_call: TRBV20-1
cdr3_length: 15
clone_size: once
j_call: TRBJ2-7
cdr3_aa: CSARDRTSGVYEQYF
cdr3_nt: TGCAGTGCTAGAGATCGGACTAGCGGGGTTTACGAGCAGTACTTC

d_call: TRBD2
v_call: TRBV9
cdr3_length: 16
clone_size: .
j_call: TRBJ2-7
cdr3_aa: CASSVGLAGGNNEQYF
cdr3_nt: TGTGCCAGCAGCGTAGGTCTAGCGGGAGGAAACAACGAGCAGTACTTC

d_call: TRBD2
v_call: TRBV2
cdr3_length: 17
clone_size: .
j_call: TRBJ2-5
cdr3_aa: CASSDLGVAGLGETQYF
cdr3_nt: TGTGCCAGCAGTGATTTGGGGGTAGCGGGTTTAGGCGAGACCCAGTACTTC

d_call: TRBD1
v_call: TRBV7-8
cdr3_length: 18
clone_size: once
j_call: TRBJ1-2
cdr3_aa: CASSTGQVDSSANYGYTF
cdr3_nt: TGTGCCAGCAGCACCGGACAGGTCGATTCGTCGGCTAACTATGGCTACACCTTC

d_call: .
v_call: TRBV27
cdr3_length: 13
clone_size: .
j_call: TRBJ1-1
cdr3_aa: CASSQQGNTEAFF
cdr3_nt: TGTGCCAGCAGTCAACAGGGGAACACTGAAGCTTTCTTT

d_call: .
v_call: TRBV7-9
cdr3_length: 14
clone_size: .
j_call: TRBJ1-1
cdr3_aa: CASSLHGLYAEAFF
cdr3_nt: TGTGCCAGCAGCTTACATGGGCTTTATGCTGAAGCTTTCTTT

d_call: TRBD2
v_call: TRBV6-1
cdr3_length: 15
clone_size: .
j_call: TRBJ2-1
cdr3_aa: CASSPNGLAGYEQFF
cdr3_nt: TGTGCCAGCAGCCCAAACGGACTAGCGGGATATGAGCAGTTCTTC

d_call: .
v_call: TRBV30
cdr3_length: 13
clone_size: .
j_call: TRBJ1-2
cdr3_aa: CAWSRQHNYGYTF
cdr3_nt: TGTGCCTGGAGTAGACAGCATAACTATGGCTACACCTTC

d_call: .
v_call: TRBV10-3
cdr3_length: 15
clone_size: .
j_call: TRBJ2-7
cdr3_aa: CAISETQSSSYEQYF
cdr3_nt: TGTGCCATCAGTGAGACCCAATCGAGCTCCTACGAGCAGTACTTC

d_call: TRBD1
v_call: TRBV10-3
cdr3_length: 14
clone_size: .
j_call: TRBJ1-1
cdr3_aa: CAISESTGQTEAFF
cdr3_nt: TGTGCCATCAGTGAGTCGACAGGGCAAACTGAAGCTTTCTTT

d_call: .
v_call: TRBV11-2
cdr3_length: 11
clone_size: .
j_call: TRBJ2-1
cdr3_aa: CASSQSEEQFF
cdr3_nt: TGTGCCAGCAGCCAATCGGAAGAGCAGTTCTTC

d_call: .
v_call: TRBV29-1
cdr3_length: 14
clone_size: .
j_call: TRBJ2-7
cdr3_aa: CSVEDGVLSAEQYF
cdr3_nt: TGCAGCGTTGAAGATGGGGTGTTGTCCGCCGAGCAGTACTTC

d_call: .
v_call: TRBV7-9
cdr3_length: 12
clone_size: once
j_call: TRBJ2-1
cdr3_aa: CASSLMSDEQFF
cdr3_nt: TGTGCCAGCAGCTTAATGAGCGATGAGCAGTTCTTC

d_call: .
v_call: TRBV20-1
cdr3_length: 16
clone_size: few
j_call: TRBJ1-5
cdr3_aa: CSARAATDLTNQPQHF
cdr3_nt: TGCAGTGCTAGAGCGGCAACCGACTTGACCAATCAGCCCCAGCATTTT

d_call: .
v_call: TRBV6-2/TRBV6-3
cdr3_length: 13
clone_size: few
j_call: TRBJ1-5
cdr3_aa: CASSLYRAQPQHF
cdr3_nt: TGTGCCAGCAGCCTCTACAGGGCCCAGCCCCAGCATTTT

d_call: TRBD2
v_call: TRBV20-1
cdr3_length: 15
clone_size: .
j_call: TRBJ2-7
cdr3_aa: CSARDSQRERHEQYF
cdr3_nt: TGCAGTGCTAGAGATAGCCAGCGGGAGAGACACGAGCAGTACTTC

d_call: .
v_call: TRBV4-1
cdr3_length: 16
clone_size: .
j_call: TRBJ2-7
cdr3_aa: CASSTIVREKSYEQYF
cdr3_nt: TGCGCCAGCAGCACGATCGTCCGGGAAAAAAGCTACGAGCAGTACTTC

d_call: .
v_call: TRBV10-1
cdr3_length: 17
clone_size: few
j_call: TRBJ1-1
cdr3_aa: CASSEPSRKGVNTEAFF
cdr3_nt: TGCGCCAGCAGTGAGCCCTCACGGAAGGGGGTAAACACTGAAGCTTTCTTT

d_call: .
v_call: TRBV5-1
cdr3_length: 11
clone_size: .
j_call: TRBJ1-2
cdr3_aa: CASSQSGGYTF
cdr3_nt: TGCGCCAGCTCCCAGTCAGGAGGCTACACCTTC

d_call: .
v_call: TRBV28
cdr3_length: 16
clone_size: .
j_call: TRBJ1-1
cdr3_aa: CASSSTGTSASTEAFF
cdr3_nt: TGTGCCAGCAGTTCAACCGGGACGTCGGCGAGCACTGAAGCTTTCTTT

d_call: .
v_call: TRBV20-1
cdr3_length: 13
clone_size: once
j_call: TRBJ2-3
cdr3_aa: CSASGGPADTQYF
cdr3_nt: TGCAGTGCTAGTGGTGGGCCAGCAGATACGCAGTATTTT

d_call: .
v_call: TRBV27
cdr3_length: 14
clone_size: .
j_call: TRBJ1-1
cdr3_aa: CASMETSGDTEAFF
cdr3_nt: TGTGCCAGCATGGAGACATCGGGGGATACTGAAGCTTTCTTT

d_call: TRBD2
v_call: TRBV7-2
cdr3_length: 17
clone_size: .
j_call: TRBJ2-1
cdr3_aa: CASSLGSSGKSYNEQFF
cdr3_nt: TGTGCCAGCAGCTTAGGTTCTAGCGGGAAATCCTACAATGAGCAGTTCTTC

d_call: .
v_call: TRBV30
cdr3_length: 13
clone_size: .
j_call: TRBJ1-1
cdr3_aa: CASTPGVNTEAFF
cdr3_nt: TGTGCCAGCACCCCAGGGGTTAACACTGAAGCTTTCTTT

d_call: TRBD2
v_call: TRBV7-7
cdr3_length: 17
clone_size: .
j_call: TRBJ2-5
cdr3_aa: CASSRTLLAESQETQYF
cdr3_nt: TGTGCTAGCAGCCGTACACTTCTAGCGGAATCCCAAGAGACCCAGTACTTC

d_call: TRBD1
v_call: TRBV27
cdr3_length: 20
clone_size: .
j_call: TRBJ2-7
cdr3_aa: CASSPRRTGGVGGFSYEQYF
cdr3_nt: TGTGCCAGCAGTCCACGAAGGACAGGGGGCGTGGGGGGCTTCTCCTACGAGCAGTACTTC

d_call: .
v_call: TRBV10-1
cdr3_length: 13
clone_size: once
j_call: TRBJ1-1
cdr3_aa: CASSEAGNTEAFF
cdr3_nt: TGCGCCAGCAGTGAGGCAGGGAACACTGAAGCTTTCTTT

d_call: .
v_call: TRBV23-1
cdr3_length: 13
clone_size: .
j_call: TRBJ2-3
cdr3_aa: CASSQSGTDTQYF
cdr3_nt: TGCGCCAGCAGTCAATCCGGCACAGATACGCAGTATTTT

d_call: TRBD1
v_call: TRBV20-1
cdr3_length: 16
clone_size: .
j_call: TRBJ1-6
cdr3_aa: CSATYETGSYNSPLHF
cdr3_nt: TGCAGTGCTACCTACGAGACAGGGAGCTATAATTCACCCCTCCACTTT

d_call: .
v_call: TRBV7-2
cdr3_length: 15
clone_size: .
j_call: TRBJ2-3
cdr3_aa: CASSLVTLYTDTQYF
cdr3_nt: TGTGCCAGCAGCTTAGTTACTCTCTACACAGATACGCAGTATTTT

d_call: .
v_call: TRBV2
cdr3_length: 13
clone_size: .
j_call: TRBJ2-5
cdr3_aa: CASSVEAEGTQYF
cdr3_nt: TGTGCCAGCAGTGTTGAGGCCGAGGGGACCCAGTACTTC

d_call: TRBD2
v_call: TRBV7-2
cdr3_length: 18
clone_size: .
j_call: TRBJ2-4
cdr3_aa: CASSLELLAVLAKNIQYF
cdr3_nt: TGTGCCAGCAGCTTAGAGTTACTAGCGGTACTAGCCAAAAACATTCAGTACTTC

d_call: TRBD2
v_call: TRBV7-9
cdr3_length: 14
clone_size: .
j_call: TRBJ2-1
cdr3_aa: CASTRTSSYNEQFF
cdr3_nt: TGTGCCAGCACTCGGACTAGCTCCTACAATGAGCAGTTCTTC

d_call: TRBD1
v_call: TRBV12-3/TRBV12-4
cdr3_length: 18
clone_size: .
j_call: TRBJ2-6
cdr3_aa: CASSFRQGRSSGANVLTF
cdr3_nt: TGTGCCAGCAGTTTCCGACAGGGTAGAAGCTCTGGGGCCAACGTCCTGACTTTC

d_call: TRBD2
v_call: TRBV20-1
cdr3_length: 14
clone_size: .
j_call: TRBJ2-1
cdr3_aa: CSAREGGGLNEQFF
cdr3_nt: TGCAGTGCTAGAGAGGGGGGAGGGCTGAATGAGCAGTTCTTC

d_call: .
v_call: TRBV28
cdr3_length: 17
clone_size: .
j_call: TRBJ2-1
cdr3_aa: CASRSSDSGAAYNEQFF
cdr3_nt: TGTGCCAGCAGATCGAGTGATAGCGGCGCGGCCTACAATGAGCAGTTCTTC

d_call: TRBD1
v_call: TRBV20-1
cdr3_length: 15
clone_size: .
j_call: TRBJ2-3
cdr3_aa: CSAPPGQGYTDTQYF
cdr3_nt: TGCAGTGCTCCACCGGGACAGGGTTACACAGATACGCAGTATTTT

d_call: .
v_call: TRBV2
cdr3_length: 17
clone_size: once
j_call: TRBJ2-7
cdr3_aa: CASSEGWRNNRRGEQYF
cdr3_nt: TGTGCCAGCAGTGAAGGTTGGCGGAATAACAGACGGGGGGAGCAGTACTTC